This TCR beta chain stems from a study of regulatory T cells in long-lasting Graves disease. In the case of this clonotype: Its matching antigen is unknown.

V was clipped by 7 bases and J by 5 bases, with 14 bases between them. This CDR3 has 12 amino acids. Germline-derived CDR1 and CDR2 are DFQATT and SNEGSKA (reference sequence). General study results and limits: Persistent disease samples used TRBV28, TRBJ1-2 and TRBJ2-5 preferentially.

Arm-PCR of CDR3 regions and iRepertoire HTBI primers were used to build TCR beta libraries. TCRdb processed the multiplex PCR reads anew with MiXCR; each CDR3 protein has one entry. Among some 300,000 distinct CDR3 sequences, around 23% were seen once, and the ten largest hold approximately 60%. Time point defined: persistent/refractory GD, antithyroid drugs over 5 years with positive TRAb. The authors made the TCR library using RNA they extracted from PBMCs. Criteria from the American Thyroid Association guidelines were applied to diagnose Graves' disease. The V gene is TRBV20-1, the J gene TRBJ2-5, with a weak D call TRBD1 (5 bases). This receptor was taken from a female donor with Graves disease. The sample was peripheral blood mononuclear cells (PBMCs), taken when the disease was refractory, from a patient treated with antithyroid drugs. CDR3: CSGGMGLETQYF. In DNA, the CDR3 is TGCAGTGGGGGCATGGGCCTTGAGACCCAGTACTTC.